One and the same sample provided the 32 T cell receptor beta chains below, sequenced in a study of blood T cell repertoires in COVID-19. Libraries were prepared by immunoSEQ multiplex PCR; TCRdb keeps only in-frame clonotypes and omits some of them. The data show about 140,000 clones, around 90% seen once. Input material: peripheral blood. The source of these receptors is a man in his sixties with active or convalescent COVID-19.

The chain is built from TRBV10-3 and TRBJ2-5, with 14 positions matching TRBD2. Unmatched junction bases numbered 2, after V lost 9 bases and J lost 5 bases. Looked up from germline, CDR1 is ENHRY and CDR2 is SYGVKD. The CDR3 covers 13 residues. CDR3 residues: CAIGLAGGETQYF. CDR3 in DNA: TGTGCCATTGGACTAGCGGGAGGTGAGACCCAGTACTTC.

The V gene is TRBV27, the J gene TRBJ2-5, with a weak D call TRBD1 (6 bases). Germline V gives CDR1 MNHEY, CDR2 SMNVEV (reference sequence). The germline V and J ends were trimmed by 2 bases and 3 bases, with 13 bases remaining between them. This CDR3 comprises 15 residues. This CDR3 reads CASSLRDNTKETQYF. The CDR3, as DNA: TGTGCCAGCAGTTTAAGGGACAACACTAAAGAGACCCAGTACTTC.

The rearrangement links TRBV15 to TRBJ1-5, with 9 nucleotides matching TRBD1. The germline gives CDR1 LNHNV, CDR2 YYDKDF (reference sequence). With V trimmed by 1 base and J by 6 bases, 4 bases remained unmatched. The length of the CDR3 is 15 residues. For the CDR3, the DNA is TGTGCCACCAGCAGAGGGGACAGGGAATTTCAGCCCCAGCATTTT. Translation: CATSRGDREFQPQHF.

This clone was counted only a few times. This sequence joins TRBV11-3 and TRBJ1-1; D may be TRBD1 (5 bases). V was shortened by 3 bases and J by 1 base, with 6 bases between the two germline ends. Germline CDR1 and CDR2: SGHNT and YENEEA. The CDR3 runs 13 residues. CDR3 bases: TGTGCCAGCAGCTTCGGACAGAACACTGAAGCTTTCTTT. Amino acid sequence: CASSFGQNTEAFF.

The chain employs TRBV18 and TRBJ2-7; D call uncertain. The CDR3 loop spans 13 amino acids. Germline CDR1 KGHSH, CDR2 LQKENI. V was clipped by 3 bases and J by 3 bases, with 9 bases between them. The CDR3 nucleotides are TGTGCCAGCTCACCGTCGACATTCTACGAGCAGTACTTC. As protein: CASSPSTFYEQYF. The full variable domain, in which reference TRBV18 and TRBJ2-7 provide the parts outside the CDR3, is NAGVMQNPRHLVRRRGQEARLRCSPMKGHSHVYWYRQLPEEGLKFMVYLQKENIIDESGMPKERFSAEFPKEGPSILRIQQVVRGDSAAYFCASSPSTFYEQYFGPGTRLTVT.

The genes are TRBV4-3 and TRBJ1-5; D possibly corresponds to TRBD1 (6 bases). Trimming left V 4 bases short and J 3 bases short, with 10 bases between. The CDR3 is made up of 14 amino acids. The germline gives CDR1 LGHNA, CDR2 YSLEER. The CDR3 spells CASSPGGINQPQHF. CDR3 in DNA: TGCGCCAGCAGCCCTGGGGGCATCAATCAGCCCCAGCATTTT.

CDR3 loop: CASSETFNTGELFF. The CDR3 nucleotides read TGTGCCAGCAGTGAAACTTTTAACACCGGGGAGCTGTTTTTT. The chain employs TRBV6-1 and TRBJ2-2, with D unresolved. Trimming left V 2 bases short and J 2 bases short, with 6 bases between. The CDR3 is 14 residues long. Germline values: CDR1 MNHNS, CDR2 SASEGT.

The V call is TRBV6-5, the J call TRBJ2-1, with a weak D call TRBD2 (6 bases). Germline V gives CDR1 MNHEY, CDR2 SVGAGI. The V end lost 0 bases, the J end lost 2 bases, and 11 bases lay between the germline ends. CDR3 length: 16 amino acids. CDR3 sequence (DNA): TGTGCCAGCAGTTACTCGTGGGACTCCCCCTACAATGAGCAGTTCTTC. Translated, it gives CASSYSWDSPYNEQFF.

V usage is TRBV4-1 and J usage is TRBJ1-3; the match to TRBD1 covers 9 bases. The CDR3 contains 15 residues. Germline CDR1 is MGHRA and CDR2 is YSYEKL. The J segment lost 2 bases and the V segment lost 5 bases, leaving 4 bases of the junction unmatched. The CDR3 bases are TGCGCCAGCAGCGCACGGACAGGGGCTGGAAACACCATATATTTT. Translation: CASSARTGAGNTIYF.

The rearrangement uses TRBV9 and TRBJ1-1; D unclear. In germline, CDR1 is SGDLS, CDR2 YYNGEE. The CDR3 loop spans 13 amino acids. V was cut by 0 bases and J by 0 bases, with 3 bases left in between. The CDR3 here is CASSVGMNTEAFF. The DNA of the CDR3 is TGTGCCAGCAGCGTAGGTATGAACACTGAAGCTTTCTTT.

This clone is a singleton in its sample. V is TRBV21-1 and J is TRBJ2-1; the table's D call of TRBD1 was not tested on the DNA. TRBV21-1 is annotated as a pseudogene. CDR3 length equals 14 residues. CDR3 nucleotides: TGTGCCAGCAGCAAAGAACAGTCGTACAATGAGCAGTTCTTC. Residues: CASSKEQSYNEQFF.

The CDR3 loop reads CATSDPRESDTQYF. The CDR3, as DNA: TGTGCCACCAGTGACCCCCGGGAGTCAGATACGCAGTATTTT. This chain connects TRBV24-1 to TRBJ2-3; D is perhaps TRBD2 (6 bases). The CDR3 is 14 amino acids. The V gene lost 4 bases and the J gene lost 4 bases, with 11 bases spanning the gap. CDR1 and CDR2 (germline): KGHDR, SFDVKD.

The V call is TRBV4-1, the J call TRBJ2-3; 7 bases are a match to TRBD2. Germline V gene sequence: CDR1 MGHRA, CDR2 YSYEKL. This CDR3 contains 14 residues. Trimming removed 1 base from V and 5 bases from J; junction bases left unmatched: 3. This chain's CDR3 is CASSQGEGRDTQYF. The CDR3, as DNA: TGCGCCAGCAGCCAAGGGGAGGGGCGAGATACGCAGTATTTT.

The chain uses TRBV27 and TRBJ2-7; 16 bases map to TRBD2. Unmatched junction bases numbered 8, after V lost 3 bases and J lost 3 bases. Germline V lookup: CDR1 MNHEY, CDR2 SMNVEV (reference sequence). The CDR3 is made up of 18 amino acids. Here the CDR3 reads CASSFWGLAGGGVYEQYF. As DNA, the CDR3 is TGTGCCAGCAGTTTCTGGGGACTAGCGGGAGGGGGGGTCTACGAGCAGTACTTC.

The chain links TRBV19 to TRBJ1-2; TRBD1 matches 7 bases. With V trimmed by 10 bases and J by 8 bases, 10 bases remained unmatched. The V gene's germline CDR1 is LNHDA and CDR2 SQIVND (reference sequence). This CDR3 contains 12 residues. The CDR3 nucleotides read TGTGCCACCCGACAGGGAGAGAGGGGCTACACCTTC. Its translation: CATRQGERGYTF.

The rearrangement joins TRBV6-4 to TRBJ2-6, with a possible D match to TRBD2 (5 bases). The germline V gene has CDR1 MRHNA and CDR2 SNTAGT. Trimming removed 2 bases at V and 4 bases at J, with 12 bases between. This CDR3 has 16 residues. The CDR3 loop is CASSDEAGVGANVLTF. CDR3 nucleotides: TGTGCCAGCAGTGACGAAGCCGGGGTCGGGGCCAACGTCCTGACTTTC.

This sequence joins TRBV7-9 and TRBJ2-4, with a tentative D call TRBD1 (5 bases). V lost 6 bases and J lost 7, with 16 bases in between. The CDR3 runs 14 residues. Germline V gives CDR1 SEHNR, CDR2 FQNEAQ (reference sequence). CDR3: CASSPQGQENIQYF. The CDR3, as DNA: TGTGCCAGCAGTCCTCAGGGTCAAGAGAACATTCAGTACTTC.

This clone appeared a few times. This chain uses TRBV29-1 with TRBJ1-2, with unresolved D. Germline V lookup: CDR1 SQVTM, CDR2 ANQGSEA. The CDR3 has 12 amino acids. Trimming took off 4 bases at V and 4 bases at J, with 10 bases between the two ends. The CDR3 region is CSVARGSYGYTF. CDR3 in DNA: TGCAGCGTTGCTCGGGGTAGCTATGGCTACACCTTC.

The V gene is TRBV6-6, the J gene TRBJ1-6; maybe TRBD1 (5 bases). Per germline, CDR1 MNHNY and CDR2 SVGAGI (reference sequence). V lost 6 bases to trimming and J lost 7 bases, with 13 bases between them. The CDR3 loop spans 14 amino acids. The chain's CDR3 is CASRGRGGNSPLHF. As DNA, the CDR3 is TGTGCCAGCAGGGGTCGGGGGGGGAATTCACCCCTCCACTTT.

This chain uses TRBV6-2 or TRBV6-3 with TRBJ1-5; D remains ambiguous. In germline, CDR1 is MNHEY, CDR2 SVGEGT. Trimming took 5 bases from V and 0 from J, leaving 11 bases between them. This CDR3 is built from 15 residues. The CDR3, as DNA: TGTGCCAGCAGTCCAAACGGGGATAGCAATCAGCCCCAGCATTTT. As protein: CASSPNGDSNQPQHF.

This chain links TRBV28 with TRBJ1-1; D is ambiguous. V lost 5 bases to trimming and J lost 5 bases, with 18 bases between them. The CDR3 is made up of 15 amino acids. Looked up from germline, CDR1 is MDHEN and CDR2 is SYDVKM. CDR3 amino acids: CASSVPLGGVTEAFF. The CDR3 nucleotides read TGTGCCAGCAGTGTCCCCCTAGGTGGTGTAACTGAAGCTTTCTTT. Together with reference TRBV28 and TRBJ1-1, the CDR3 gives the full variable domain: DVKVTQSSRYLVKRTGEKVFLECVQDMDHENMFWYRQDPGLGLRLIYFSYDVKMKEKGDIPEGYSVSREKKERFSLILESASTNQTSMYLCASSVPLGGVTEAFFGQGTRLTVV.

This chain uses TRBV29-1 with TRBJ2-7; 9 bases are a match to TRBD2. The CDR3 is 17 residues long. Looked up from germline, CDR1 is SQVTM and CDR2 is ANQGSEA. J was trimmed by 0 bases and V by 2 bases; bases with no gene match: 11. Written as DNA, the CDR3 is TGCAGCGTTGAAATGGCGGGAGGGCCAAGGAGCTCCTACGAGCAGTACTTC. This gives the protein CSVEMAGGPRSSYEQYF.

V usage is TRBV7-9 and J usage is TRBJ1-5; no clear D gene. This CDR3 region has 15 residues. Germline loops: CDR1 SEHNR, CDR2 FQNEAQ (reference sequence). V lost 2 bases and J 3 bases, leaving 11 bases between the germline ends. CDR3 loop: CASSLSGQDNQPQHF. The DNA for the CDR3 is TGTGCCAGCAGCTTATCTGGGCAGGACAATCAGCCCCAGCATTTT.

The rearrangement links TRBV3-1 (or the pseudogene TRBV3-2) to TRBJ2-5; no definite D call. Germline V gene data show CDR1 as LGHDT and CDR2 as YNNKEL (reference sequence). CDR3 size: 14 residues. Trimming removed 1 base from V and 5 bases from J, with 11 bases in between. Written as DNA, the CDR3 is TGTGCCAGCAGCCAAGGGTGGCAGTCCGAGACCCAGTACTTC. Its protein product is CASSQGWQSETQYF.

The chain combines TRBV18 with TRBJ2-4; unclear D gene. The CDR3 sequence is 16 residues long. Trimming pared 3 bases from V and 0 bases from J, leaving 12 bases between. Germline CDR1 is KGHSH and CDR2 is LQKENI. CDR3 bases: TGTGCCAGCTCACCGGGCCCCAGCTTAGCCAAAAACATTCAGTACTTC. It codes for CASSPGPSLAKNIQYF.

The gene calls are TRBV28 and TRBJ1-1; 10 positions agree with TRBD1. Germline V gives CDR1 MDHEN, CDR2 SYDVKM. The V gene end was trimmed by 4 bases and the J gene end by 3 bases; junction bases not matched to a gene: 14. The CDR3 is made up of 18 amino acids. The CDR3 loop reads CASSSLFRQGATDTEAFF. The CDR3 DNA follows: TGTGCCAGCAGTTCCCTATTCCGACAGGGGGCGACCGACACTGAAGCTTTCTTT.

This clone was counted only a few times. This chain links TRBV7-9 with TRBJ2-1; 9 nucleotides agree with TRBD1. In germline, CDR1 is SEHNR, CDR2 FQNEAQ (reference sequence). The trim removed 5 bases at V and 0 bases at J, leaving 8 bases unmatched. This CDR3 region has 17 residues. The CDR3 is CASSPRTGDSSYNEQFF. CDR3 nucleotides: TGTGCCAGCAGCCCTCGGACAGGGGACAGCTCCTACAATGAGCAGTTCTTC.

The chain links TRBV9 to TRBJ2-3; tentatively, D is TRBD2 (6 bases). CDR3 length: 15 amino acids. Trimming removed 3 bases from V and 2 bases from J, with 13 bases in between. The germline V gene has CDR1 SGDLS and CDR2 YYNGEE. This CDR3 is CASSDGLIDTDTQYF. CDR3 DNA sequence: TGTGCCAGCAGCGATGGACTAATAGACACAGATACGCAGTATTTT.

This rearrangement joins TRBV6-1 to TRBJ2-7; D not certain. The germline V and J ends were trimmed by 3 bases and 2 bases, with 8 bases remaining between them. The germline V gene encodes CDR1 MNHNS and CDR2 SASEGT. This CDR3 has 13 amino acids. CDR3 in amino acids: CASSESVAYEQYF. CDR3 in DNA: TGTGCCAGCAGTGAGTCGGTAGCCTACGAGCAGTACTTC.

The rearrangement links TRBV7-3 to TRBJ2-1; 8 nucleotides agree with TRBD1. V gave up 5 bases and J gave up 0 bases; unmatched junction bases: 3. The CDR3 extends over 15 amino acids. Germline CDR1 is SGHTA and CDR2 is FQGTGA. CDR3 protein: CASSPGQGSYNEQFF. In nucleotides, the CDR3 is TGTGCCAGCAGCCCCGGACAGGGCTCCTACAATGAGCAGTTCTTC.

The chain is built from TRBV5-4 and TRBJ1-2, with D maybe TRBD1 (6 bases). The CDR3 runs 13 residues. V was trimmed by 1 base and J by 8 bases, leaving 12 bases between them. Germline V gene sequence: CDR1 SGHNT, CDR2 YYREEE (reference sequence). Here the CDR3 reads CASSLSDRLGYTF. The CDR3 coding sequence is TGTGCCAGCAGCTTGTCGGACAGACTGGGCTACACCTTC.

The chain combines TRBV19 with TRBJ1-6; the D is unclear. Germline CDR1 LNHDA, CDR2 SQIVND (reference sequence). The CDR3 runs to 16 residues. V was trimmed by 4 bases and J by 10 bases, leaving 20 bases between them. CDR3 region: CASSSEPQVANSPLHF. The CDR3, as DNA: TGTGCCAGTAGTAGCGAACCTCAGGTTGCGAACTCACCCCTCCACTTT.